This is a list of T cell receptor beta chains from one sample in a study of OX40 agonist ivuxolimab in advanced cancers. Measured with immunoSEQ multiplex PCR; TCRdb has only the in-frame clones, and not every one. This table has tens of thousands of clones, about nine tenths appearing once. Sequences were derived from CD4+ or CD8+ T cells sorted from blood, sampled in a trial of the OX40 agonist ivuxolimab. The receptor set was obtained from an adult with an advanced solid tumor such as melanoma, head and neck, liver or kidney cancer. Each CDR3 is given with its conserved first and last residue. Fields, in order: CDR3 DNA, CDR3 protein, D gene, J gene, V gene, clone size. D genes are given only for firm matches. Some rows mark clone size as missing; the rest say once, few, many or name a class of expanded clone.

TGCGCCAGCAGCCAAGCCCAGGGCTACGAGCAGTACTTC,CASSQAQGYEQYF,.,TRBJ2-7,TRBV4-1,.
TGTGCCAGCAGCCAACGACAGGGTGTGGCAAACACCATATATTTT,CASSQRQGVANTIYF,TRBD1,TRBJ1-3,TRBV5-4,.
TGTGCCAGCAGCGTAGTAGGGTCGGGTGCTGAAGCTTTCTTT,CASSVVGSGAEAFF,.,TRBJ1-1,TRBV9,.
TGTGCCAGCAGCGTCACAACGATTTCTCTCATGAACACTGAAGCTTTCTTT,CASSVTTISLMNTEAFF,.,TRBJ1-1,TRBV5-4,.
TGTGCCACCAGCAGAGCTTCTGGGAGCGGGACCTCCTACGAGCAGTACTTC,CATSRASGSGTSYEQYF,TRBD2,TRBJ2-7,TRBV15,.
TGCGCCAGCAGCTTGGTGTTTCCAAGGACAGGCTCCTACGAGCAGTACTTC,CASSLVFPRTGSYEQYF,TRBD1,TRBJ2-7,TRBV5-1,few
TGTGCCAGCAGTGTCGGGACAGGGAGGAATCAGCCCCAGCATTTT,CASSVGTGRNQPQHF,TRBD1,TRBJ1-5,TRBV2,.
TGCGCCAGCAGCTCGGACCTCGGGGGGGTAGCCAAAAACATTCAGTACTTC,CASSSDLGGVAKNIQYF,TRBD2,TRBJ2-4,TRBV5-1,.
TGTGCCAGCTCACAGGGACAGGGTCAAGAGACCCAGTACTTC,CASSQGQGQETQYF,TRBD1,TRBJ2-5,TRBV18,.
TGTGCCAGCTGTCCCGTAACCGGGGATGAGCAGTTCTTC,CASCPVTGDEQFF,.,TRBJ2-1,TRBV18,.